The sample holds one count of the clone carrying this T cell receptor (beta chain). This sample is part of a study of blood T cell repertoires in COVID-19. As processed by the authors: Reference gene primer amplification gave nucleated cell count estimates. Sequencing was performed with immunoSEQ multiplex PCR; in TCRdb, only in-frame clones are kept and a portion is missing. V and J calls and clone size are copied from that table; D and trimming were computed from the DNA. The data hold around 94,000 clones, with approximately 90% observed a single time. This CDR3 is built from 16 residues. CDR1 SEHNR and CDR2 FQNEAQ come from the germline V gene (reference sequence). V dropped 5 bases and J dropped 2 bases, with 13 bases sitting between them.

The chain is built from TRBV7-9 and TRBJ1-6; the D gene is possibly TRBD1 (5 bases). The TCR originated in a man aged 50 or older with active COVID-19. The sequenced sample consisted of peripheral blood. CDR3 amino acids: CASSLGGGAYNSPLHF. For the CDR3, the DNA is TGTGCCAGCAGCCTGGGGGGGGGTGCCTATAATTCACCCCTCCACTTT.